Listed below are T cell receptor beta chains from one sample, sequenced in a study of OX40 agonist ivuxolimab in advanced cancers. The data were produced by immunoSEQ multiplex PCR, yet TCRdb's version contains in-frame clones alone and is incomplete. The sample has about 79,000 clones, about 90% seen once. Sequenced material: CD4+ or CD8+ T cells sorted from blood, taken in a trial of the OX40 agonist ivuxolimab. These receptors were obtained from an adult with an advanced solid tumor such as melanoma, head and neck, liver or kidney cancer. CDR3s include the opening cysteine and the closing phenylalanine or tryptophan. A D gene is named only where the DNA matches it firmly. Clone size is not always given. Where it is, it says once, few, many or a class for expanded clones.

J	D	V	size	CDR3	DNA
TRBJ1-5	NA	TRBV27	NA	CASSTGARGPQHF	TGTGCCAGCAGCACCGGGGCCCGGGGGCCCCAGCATTTT
TRBJ2-7	TRBD2	TRBV28	NA	CASLREGRPYEQYF	TGTGCCAGCCTAAGGGAGGGCCGTCCCTACGAGCAGTACTTC
TRBJ2-3	NA	TRBV10-1	NA	CASSSRGQQDQDTQYF	TGCGCCAGCAGTTCCCGGGGACAACAAGATCAGGATACGCAGTATTTT
TRBJ2-1	NA	TRBV5-1	NA	CASTGGVRPNEQFF	TGCGCCAGCACCGGAGGGGTCCGCCCGAATGAGCAGTTCTTC
TRBJ2-7	NA	TRBV5-1	NA	CASSPDASAYEQYF	TGCGCCAGCAGCCCGGATGCTAGCGCCTACGAGCAGTACTTC
TRBJ2-5	TRBD1	TRBV18	NA	CASSPGTAETQYF	TGTGCCAGCTCACCCGGGACAGCCGAGACCCAGTACTTC
TRBJ2-7	TRBD1	TRBV10-2	few	CASSDRTGDEQYF	TGCGCCAGCAGTGATCGGACAGGGGACGAGCAGTACTTC
TRBJ1-5	NA	TRBV4-1	NA	CASSPGDRVGYNQPQHF	TGCGCCAGCAGCCCAGGGGATCGGGTAGGTTACAATCAGCCCCAGCATTTT
TRBJ1-2	NA	TRBV28	NA	CASSLPPHDYGYTF	TGTGCCAGCAGTCTCCCCCCCCACGACTATGGCTACACCTTC
TRBJ2-7	NA	TRBV7-9	NA	CASSLQSSLEQYF	TGTGCCAGCAGCTTACAGTCTTCCCTCGAGCAGTACTTC
TRBJ1-4	TRBD1	TRBV29-1	NA	CSGQGGEKLFF	TGCAGCGGACAGGGTGGAGAAAAACTGTTTTTT
TRBJ2-3	TRBD2	TRBV29-1	once	CSVEGGGGRTDTQYF	TGCAGCGTTGAAGGGGGCGGCGGGAGGACAGATACGCAGTATTTT
TRBJ2-7	TRBD1	TRBV30	NA	CAWLPGTGPSEQYF	TGTGCCTGGTTACCCGGGACAGGGCCTAGCGAGCAGTACTTC
TRBJ1-3	TRBD1	TRBV7-2	NA	CASSQIPAGGIQGNTIYF	TGTGCCAGCAGCCAAATCCCCGCAGGGGGCATTCAAGGAAACACCATATATTTT
TRBJ2-6	NA	TRBV5-1	NA	CASSKTVQGSGANVLTF	TGCGCCAGCAGTAAAACAGTGCAGGGGTCTGGGGCCAACGTCCTGACTTTC